This is a list of T cell receptor beta chains from one sample in a study of blood T cell repertoires in COVID-19. The assay was immunoSEQ multiplex PCR, and TCRdb's table has in-frame clones only and misses some. This table has about 160,000 clones, approximately 81% appearing once. The sequencing sample was made of PBMCs or T cells enriched from blood (not recorded which). The receptors derive from a woman aged 40 to 55 with acute COVID-19. Each CDR3 is given with its conserved first and last residue. A D gene is named only where the DNA matches it firmly. Size tells how often a clone was seen (once, few, many) or the class of an expanded clone, and some rows leave it out.

>TRBJ2-1|TRBV20-1|once|-
TGCAGTGTTATGGACTATCCAAGGCTGTTCTTC
CSVMDYPRLFF
>TRBJ1-2|TRBV12-3/TRBV12-4|-|TRBD1
TGTGCCAGCAGTTCCCAGGGGGGCTATGGCTACACCTTC
CASSSQGGYGYTF
>TRBJ2-1|TRBV11-2|-|TRBD2
TGTGCCAGCAGCTTATCGCGGGAGGGCCGGATTGAGCAGTTCTTC
CASSLSREGRIEQFF
>TRBJ1-6|TRBV18|once|TRBD1
TGTGCCAGCTCACCCCAGACAGGGTTCGGGTCACCCCTCCACTTT
CASSPQTGFGSPLHF
>TRBJ1-5|TRBV6-1|-|-
TGTGCCAGCAGTGAAGGACAGAGGATCTATCAGCCCCAGCATTTT
CASSEGQRIYQPQHF
>TRBJ1-2|TRBV27|-|TRBD1
TGTGCCAGCAGTCCCCCGACCCGTACAGGGGTTATTGGCTACACCTTC
CASSPPTRTGVIGYTF
>TRBJ2-7|TRBV11-2|-|TRBD1
TGTGCCAGCAGCTTAGACCTGGGACAGACCTACGAGCAGTACTTC
CASSLDLGQTYEQYF
>TRBJ1-2|TRBV19|-|TRBD1
TGTGCCAGTAGTATCCCCGGACAGGGAAACTATGGCTACACCTTC
CASSIPGQGNYGYTF
>TRBJ1-2|TRBV5-1|-|-
TGCGCCAGCAGCTTTGAGCCAGGGTTCGGCTACACCTTC
CASSFEPGFGYTF
>TRBJ1-1|TRBV3-1/TRBV3-2|-|-
TGTGCCAGCAGCCATACAGGGTATCAGACTGAAGCTTTCTTT
CASSHTGYQTEAFF
>TRBJ2-7|TRBV2|-|TRBD1
TGTGCCAGCAGCGGGGGACAGGGATCCTACGAGCAGTACTTC
CASSGGQGSYEQYF
>TRBJ2-1|TRBV7-9|-|-
TGTGCCAGCAGCGAGCCCGGGGGTCGCCGAGAACTGTTCTTC
CASSEPGGRRELFF
>TRBJ2-5|TRBV3-1/TRBV3-2|-|-
TGTGCCAGCAGCCAAGATATCAGGGGCGAAACCCTGGAGACCCAGTACTTC
CASSQDIRGETLETQYF
>TRBJ1-1|TRBV5-1|-|-
TGCGCCAGCAGCTTGGGAGTCGGGAACACTGAAGCTTTCTTT
CASSLGVGNTEAFF
>TRBJ1-1|TRBV28|-|-
TGTGCCAGCAGTTTAGGATACAGGAGAGGTGAAGCTTTCTTT
CASSLGYRRGEAFF
>TRBJ2-5|TRBV5-8|-|-
TGTGCCAGCAGTTTCGACAGGCAAGAGACCCAGTACTTC
CASSFDRQETQYF
>TRBJ2-1|TRBV9|-|TRBD2
TGTGCCAGCAGCGCCGGGACTAGCCTATACAATGAGCAGTTCTTC
CASSAGTSLYNEQFF
>TRBJ2-7|TRBV7-9|-|-
TGTGCCAGCCGATTCGCAGGGGAGGGCGAGCAGTACTTC
CASRFAGEGEQYF
>TRBJ2-5|TRBV12-3/TRBV12-4|-|-
TGTGCCAGCAGTTTGTACCTCGGGGAGACCCAGTACTTC
CASSLYLGETQYF
>TRBJ2-3|TRBV18|-|TRBD2
TGTGCCAGCTCCCCTTTGGCGGGGGGCACAGATACGCAGTATTTT
CASSPLAGGTDTQYF
>TRBJ2-1|TRBV27|many|TRBD2
TGTGCCAGCAGTTTATCAGGCGGGAGCTCCTACAATGAGCAGTTCTTC
CASSLSGGSSYNEQFF
>TRBJ2-1|TRBV5-4|-|TRBD2
TGTGCCAGCAGCCCTAGCGGGGGGGATGAGCAGTTCTTC
CASSPSGGDEQFF